These T cell receptor beta chains were read from a single sample in a study of vaccination and CD4 T cells after COVID-19. From the PCR reads, TCRdb called clonotypes with MiXCR, one entry per CDR3 protein. The data show 22,000 or so distinct CDR3 sequences, with roughly 45% seen just once and around 13% held by the top ten. These TCRs' antigens remain unknown. Sequenced material: CD4+ T cells from blood, cultured in vitro. Source of these receptors: a human donor who had recovered from COVID-19. The CDR3 runs from the conserved cysteine through the conserved F or W. D genes are given only for firm matches. Not every row has a clone size; where given, it reads once, few, many or a size class.

.	.	TRBV10-3	TRBJ2-7	TGTGCCATCAGTGATCGTCAGCGGGCATCCTACGAGCAGTACTTC	CAISDRQRASYEQYF
.	few	TRBV20-1	TRBJ2-5	TGCAGTGCTAGAGCCCCGGGGCGCCCCCAGTCAGAGACCCAGTACTTC	CSARAPGRPQSETQYF
.	few	TRBV20-1	TRBJ1-2	TGCAGTGCGGGAGGAGGGGCTAACTATGGCTACACCTTC	CSAGGGANYGYTF
.	.	TRBV5-6	TRBJ1-1	TGTGCCAGCAGCCCTGGAATGAACACTGAAGCTTTCTTT	CASSPGMNTEAFF
TRBD1	.	TRBV20-1	TRBJ1-1	TGCAGTGCTAGGACCCCGGACAGGGGGCATGAAGCTTTCTTT	CSARTPDRGHEAFF
TRBD2	.	TRBV27	TRBJ2-4	TGTGCCAGCAGGAGCGGGAACGAAAACATTCAGTACTTC	CASRSGNENIQYF
.	few	TRBV19	TRBJ2-3	TGTGCCAGTAGCATACAGGGTTTTGATACGCAGTATTTT	CASSIQGFDTQYF
.	.	TRBV7-2	TRBJ1-2	TGTGCCAGCAGCCCCCGACAGAGGGGCCTCTATGGCTACACCTTC	CASSPRQRGLYGYTF
.	.	TRBV15	TRBJ1-2	TGTGCCACCAGCAGAGATGGTGACAGAATCTATGGCTACACCTTC	CATSRDGDRIYGYTF
TRBD1	medium-sized	TRBV24-1	TRBJ1-1	TGTGCCACTAGGGCAGGGGGCGTGAACACTGAAGCTTTCTTT	CATRAGGVNTEAFF
.	few	TRBV15	TRBJ1-5	TGTGCCACCAGCAGAGATGTTCGGGGCAATCAGCCCCAGCATTTT	CATSRDVRGNQPQHF
.	few	TRBV6-1	TRBJ1-2	TGTGCCAGCGGGAAAAACTATGGCTACACCTTC	CASGKNYGYTF
.	.	TRBV20-1	TRBJ2-7	TGCAGTGCTACCCCCCGGCTAGCGCCCACCTACGAGCAGTACTTC	CSATPRLAPTYEQYF
.	.	TRBV2	TRBJ2-6	TGTGCCAGCAGTCTTAGGCGCTCTGGGGCCAACGTCCTGACTTTC	CASSLRRSGANVLTF
.	few	TRBV6-5	TRBJ2-7	TGTGCCAGCAGTTATCCGGGCGGGGATAGCTCCTACGAGCAGTACTTC	CASSYPGGDSSYEQYF
TRBD1	few	TRBV7-2	TRBJ1-2	TGTGCCAGCAGCCCGGGGACAGGGAGTATCTACTATGGCTACACCTTC	CASSPGTGSIYYGYTF
TRBD1	.	TRBV2	TRBJ2-5	TGTGCCAGCAGTGGGACAGGGGGAGAGACCCAGTACTTC	CASSGTGGETQYF
TRBD1	.	TRBV12-3/TRBV12-4	TRBJ1-1	TGTGCCAGCAGTTGGGGACAGGGAAGTAGGGATGAAGCTTTCTTT	CASSWGQGSRDEAFF
.	.	TRBV5-1	TRBJ2-5	TGCGCCAGCAGGAAAAAACAGGGGAGGGAGACCCAGTACTTC	CASRKKQGRETQYF
TRBD1	few	TRBV20-1	TRBJ2-3	TGCAGTGCTAGAGACCCGGACAGGGGGAAAGATACGCAGTATTTT	CSARDPDRGKDTQYF
TRBD1	few	TRBV20-1	TRBJ1-3	TGCAGTGCTCGCTCAGGGGGTCAGTGGGGAAACACCATATATTTT	CSARSGGQWGNTIYF
.	.	TRBV6-1	TRBJ1-4	TGTGCCAGCAGTGAATTTGATGAAAAACTGTTTTTT	CASSEFDEKLFF
.	few	TRBV7-2	TRBJ1-1	TGTGCCAGCAGCCTGAGGCACACTGAAGCTTTCTTT	CASSLRHTEAFF
TRBD2	.	TRBV19	TRBJ2-7	TGTGCCAGTAGCGTGGGCGGGGGTCTCTCCTACGAGCAGTACTTC	CASSVGGGLSYEQYF
TRBD1	.	TRBV12-3/TRBV12-4	TRBJ1-2	TGTGCCAGCACCGAGACAGGGGTTAGGAACTATGGCTACACCTTC	CASTETGVRNYGYTF
TRBD2	.	TRBV6-2/TRBV6-3	TRBJ2-1	TGTGCCAGCAGTCAAACGGGAGGCCCATATGAGCAGTTCTTC	CASSQTGGPYEQFF
.	.	TRBV6-2/TRBV6-3	TRBJ2-5	TGTGCCAGCAGTCGATTGTACCAAGAGACCCAGTACTTC	CASSRLYQETQYF
.	few	TRBV6-2/TRBV6-3	TRBJ1-5	TGTGCCAGCAGAATGAGAGACAGCAATCAGCCCCAGCATTTT	CASRMRDSNQPQHF
TRBD2	few	TRBV20-1	TRBJ2-3	TGCAGTGCTGAGAAGCGGGAGGAGACAGATACGCAGTATTTT	CSAEKREETDTQYF
TRBD1	few	TRBV20-1	TRBJ1-2	TGCAGTGGTGGAGGACAGGGGAACTATGGCTACACCTTC	CSGGGQGNYGYTF
.	few	TRBV19	TRBJ1-5	TGTGCCAGTAGTCCTTCCCAGGGCAGGGTCGACAATCAGCCCCAGCATTTT	CASSPSQGRVDNQPQHF
.	once	TRBV6-4	TRBJ2-1	TGTGCCAGCAGTGAGAACCAAGGACAACCGGGGTTCTTC	CASSENQGQPGFF
.	.	TRBV29-1	TRBJ2-1	TGCAGCGTTGGGGGGGTCTACAATGAGCAGTTCTTC	CSVGGVYNEQFF
.	.	TRBV10-1	TRBJ2-3	TGCGCCAGCAGGCCCTGGGGTAGCGCGAGCACAGATACGCAGTATTTT	CASRPWGSASTDTQYF
.	.	TRBV30	TRBJ1-1	TGTGCCTGGAGTGTAATCCAGGGACAAAACACTGAAGCTTTCTTT	CAWSVIQGQNTEAFF
.	few	TRBV27	TRBJ2-2	TGTGCCAGCAAGACCACGGGGGGCGCCATCGCCGGGGAGCTGTTTTTT	CASKTTGGAIAGELFF
.	.	TRBV7-9	TRBJ2-7	TGTGCCAGCAGCCCCACCGGGGGTTACTACGAGCAGTACTTC	CASSPTGGYYEQYF
TRBD2	.	TRBV25-1	TRBJ2-1	TGTGCCAGCAGTGTTGCTAGCGGGAGGGTCGATGAGCAGTTCTTC	CASSVASGRVDEQFF
TRBD1	few	TRBV6-1	TRBJ1-6	TGTGCCAGCAGTCCCCTGACAGGGTATATCGAACCCCTCCACTTT	CASSPLTGYIEPLHF
TRBD2	.	TRBV7-2	TRBJ2-7	TGTGCCAGCAGCTTAAAGGGGAGCGGGACCGAGCAGTACTTC	CASSLKGSGTEQYF
.	.	TRBV10-2	TRBJ1-6	TGCGCCAGCAGTGGACAGAAAAATTCACCCCTCCACTTT	CASSGQKNSPLHF
.	.	TRBV20-1	TRBJ2-5	TGCAGTGCTACAGACTGGGGGCCCCGGAGGGAGACCCAGTACTTC	CSATDWGPRRETQYF
TRBD1	.	TRBV12-3/TRBV12-4	TRBJ1-6	TGTGCCAGCAGCAGGGGGCGGTCTAATTCACCCCTCCACTTT	CASSRGRSNSPLHF
.	few	TRBV6-1	TRBJ2-7	TGTGCCAGCGGTAGGGGGGATAGCTCCTACGAGCAGTACTTC	CASGRGDSSYEQYF
TRBD1	once	TRBV28	TRBJ1-2	TGTGCCAGCAGAGACGACAGGGCTAACTATGGCTACACCTTC	CASRDDRANYGYTF
.	.	TRBV5-1	TRBJ1-6	TGCGCCAGCAGTCAGGACACGGGGCGAAATTCACCCCTCCACTTT	CASSQDTGRNSPLHF
.	.	TRBV7-2	TRBJ2-3	TGTGCCAGCAGCTTATCAGATACGCAGTATTTT	CASSLSDTQYF
.	.	TRBV10-3	TRBJ1-6	TGTGCCATCACTCAAACACGGACCGCGGGCTCACCCCTCCACTTT	CAITQTRTAGSPLHF
.	few	TRBV6-1	TRBJ2-7	TGTGCCAGCAGCCGTCAAGCGGACGAGCAGTACTTC	CASSRQADEQYF
TRBD1	few	TRBV28	TRBJ1-3	TGTGCCAGCAGTAGTCAGGGACAGGGTATGCACACCATATATTTT	CASSSQGQGMHTIYF
.	.	TRBV6-1	TRBJ2-5	TGTGCCAGCAGTGAAGCGGTTTTGGAGACCCAGTACTTC	CASSEAVLETQYF
.	few	TRBV19	TRBJ2-3	TGTGCCGCCAGCGGAAGCACAGATACGCAGTATTTT	CAASGSTDTQYF
.	.	TRBV19	TRBJ1-2	TGTGCCAGTAGTATAACACCGCTGACTGGCTATGGCTACACCTTC	CASSITPLTGYGYTF
.	.	TRBV6-1	TRBJ2-7	TGTGCCAGCAGGCCAGAGATTGTGAAGGACGAGCAGTACTTC	CASRPEIVKDEQYF
TRBD1	.	TRBV19	TRBJ2-7	TGTGCCACCGCGGCCGGGACAGGGGCCTCCTACGAGCAGTACTTC	CATAAGTGASYEQYF